This is a list of T cell receptor beta chains from one sample in a study of T cell responses to AZD1222 COVID-19 vaccine. TCRdb's copy holds only in-frame clones and misses some; the assay was immunoSEQ multiplex PCR. This table holds around 81,000 clones, approximately 89% found once. The sample was peripheral blood, taken 28 days after the second AZD1222 dose. These TCRs come from an adult who received the AZD1222 COVID-19 vaccine. CDR3s include the opening cysteine and the closing phenylalanine or tryptophan. Each record gives: J gene, D gene, V gene, clone size, CDR3 length, CDR3 DNA, CDR3 protein. The D gene is left open where the match is weak. Some rows mark clone size as missing; the rest say once, few, many or name a class of expanded clone.

J gene: TRBJ2-1; D gene: TRBD2; V gene: TRBV11-3; clone size: -; CDR3 length: 17; CDR3 DNA: TGTGCCAGCAGCTCCCTAGCGGGAGGGGCCGTCGTCAATGAGCAGTTCTTC; CDR3 protein: CASSSLAGGAVVNEQFF
J gene: TRBJ2-1; D gene: -; V gene: TRBV19; clone size: -; CDR3 length: 13; CDR3 DNA: TGTGCCAGTAGTACTGGGAACTACAATGAGCAGTTCTTC; CDR3 protein: CASSTGNYNEQFF
J gene: TRBJ1-5; D gene: -; V gene: TRBV28; clone size: -; CDR3 length: 12; CDR3 DNA: TGTGCCAGCAGTTTTTACCGGCAGCCCCAGCATTTT; CDR3 protein: CASSFYRQPQHF
J gene: TRBJ2-5; D gene: -; V gene: TRBV6-5; clone size: once; CDR3 length: 14; CDR3 DNA: TGTGCCAGCACTAAGGGGAATCTACAAGAGACCCAGTACTTC; CDR3 protein: CASTKGNLQETQYF
J gene: TRBJ2-1; D gene: TRBD1; V gene: TRBV5-1; clone size: -; CDR3 length: 13; CDR3 DNA: TGCGCCAGCAGCTTGGCCGAGGGGACAGGGTTATTCTTC; CDR3 protein: CASSLAEGTGLFF
J gene: TRBJ2-7; D gene: -; V gene: TRBV29-1; clone size: -; CDR3 length: 12; CDR3 DNA: TGCAGCGTGCGGGACACTGCCTACGAGCAGTACTTC; CDR3 protein: CSVRDTAYEQYF
J gene: TRBJ2-7; D gene: -; V gene: TRBV3-1/TRBV3-2; clone size: -; CDR3 length: 14; CDR3 DNA: TGTGCCAGCAGCCGCAGCGGCACAACCTACGAGCAGTACTTC; CDR3 protein: CASSRSGTTYEQYF
J gene: TRBJ1-6; D gene: -; V gene: TRBV9; clone size: -; CDR3 length: 12; CDR3 DNA: TGTGCCAGCAGCGTTGAGTTTTCACCCCTCCACTTT; CDR3 protein: CASSVEFSPLHF
J gene: TRBJ2-3; D gene: TRBD2; V gene: TRBV7-9; clone size: -; CDR3 length: 17; CDR3 DNA: TGTGCCAGCAGCCTATCCGGGACTAGCGCTTCCACAGATACGCAGTATTTT; CDR3 protein: CASSLSGTSASTDTQYF
J gene: TRBJ1-1; D gene: -; V gene: TRBV4-1; clone size: -; CDR3 length: 15; CDR3 DNA: TGCGCCAGCAGCCAAGTGCCAGGGGTTTTCGCTGAAGCTTTCTTT; CDR3 protein: CASSQVPGVFAEAFF
J gene: TRBJ2-3; D gene: -; V gene: TRBV30; clone size: -; CDR3 length: 15; CDR3 DNA: TGTGCCTGGAGTGTGGGGGCAAGACACACAGATACGCAGTATTTT; CDR3 protein: CAWSVGARHTDTQYF
J gene: TRBJ1-2; D gene: TRBD1; V gene: TRBV28; clone size: -; CDR3 length: 14; CDR3 DNA: TGTGCCAGCAGTTTAAACCAGGGGGCGGGCGGCTACACCTTC; CDR3 protein: CASSLNQGAGGYTF
J gene: TRBJ2-3; D gene: -; V gene: TRBV15; clone size: -; CDR3 length: 12; CDR3 DNA: TGTGCCACCAGCAGGTATGCAGATACGCAGTATTTT; CDR3 protein: CATSRYADTQYF
J gene: TRBJ2-1; D gene: -; V gene: TRBV5-4; clone size: once; CDR3 length: 15; CDR3 DNA: TGTGCCAGCAGCTTGGGTGGATCCATCTACAATGAGCAGTTCTTC; CDR3 protein: CASSLGGSIYNEQFF
J gene: TRBJ2-2; D gene: TRBD2; V gene: TRBV25-1; clone size: -; CDR3 length: 15; CDR3 DNA: TGTGCCAGCTCCCCTCGGGAGGGCCAAATCGGGGAGCTGTTTTTT; CDR3 protein: CASSPREGQIGELFF
J gene: TRBJ2-2; D gene: TRBD2; V gene: TRBV30; clone size: -; CDR3 length: 15; CDR3 DNA: TGTGCCTGGAACCGACAGGGACTAGCGATAGGGGAGCTGTTTTTT; CDR3 protein: CAWNRQGLAIGELFF
J gene: TRBJ2-7; D gene: TRBD1; V gene: TRBV7-2; clone size: -; CDR3 length: 16; CDR3 DNA: TGTGCCAGCAGCTTAGGGGCGGGGACAGGGTACTACGAGCAGTACTTC; CDR3 protein: CASSLGAGTGYYEQYF
J gene: TRBJ2-3; D gene: -; V gene: TRBV18; clone size: -; CDR3 length: 14; CDR3 DNA: TGTGCCAGCTCACCCCTCGGGGGCGGGGATACGCAGTATTTT; CDR3 protein: CASSPLGGGDTQYF
J gene: TRBJ1-5; D gene: -; V gene: TRBV28; clone size: -; CDR3 length: 13; CDR3 DNA: TGTGCCAGCAGTGGAGGGGGTAATCAGCCCCAGCATTTT; CDR3 protein: CASSGGGNQPQHF
J gene: TRBJ2-7; D gene: TRBD1; V gene: TRBV18; clone size: -; CDR3 length: 13; CDR3 DNA: TGTGCCAGCTCACCACACAGGGGGGAAGAGCAGTACTTC; CDR3 protein: CASSPHRGEEQYF
J gene: TRBJ2-3; D gene: -; V gene: TRBV5-1; clone size: -; CDR3 length: 15; CDR3 DNA: TGCGCCAGCAGCTTGGCCGTTGGAAGCACAGATACGCAGTATTTT; CDR3 protein: CASSLAVGSTDTQYF
J gene: TRBJ2-1; D gene: -; V gene: TRBV6-5; clone size: -; CDR3 length: 14; CDR3 DNA: TGTGCCAGCAGCCAAGGGAGTACGTTAGGTGAGCAGTTCTTC; CDR3 protein: CASSQGSTLGEQFF
J gene: TRBJ2-4; D gene: TRBD1; V gene: TRBV2; clone size: -; CDR3 length: 14; CDR3 DNA: TGTGCCAGCAGTGGGACAGGTCCCCTTCTTATTCAGTACTTC; CDR3 protein: CASSGTGPLLIQYF
J gene: TRBJ1-2; D gene: -; V gene: TRBV12-3/TRBV12-4; clone size: -; CDR3 length: 13; CDR3 DNA: TGTGCCAGCACCGATCCGGGGCGTCCTGGCTACACCTTC; CDR3 protein: CASTDPGRPGYTF
J gene: TRBJ2-7; D gene: -; V gene: TRBV29-1; clone size: medium-sized; CDR3 length: 13; CDR3 DNA: TGCAGCGTTCGGTTGCGAGAACTCTACGAGCAGTACTTC; CDR3 protein: CSVRLRELYEQYF
J gene: TRBJ2-7; D gene: TRBD2; V gene: TRBV7-2; clone size: -; CDR3 length: 16; CDR3 DNA: TGTGCCAGCAGCTCACTAAGCGGGAGTGCCTCCTACGAGCAGTACTTC; CDR3 protein: CASSSLSGSASYEQYF
J gene: TRBJ2-5; D gene: TRBD1; V gene: TRBV28; clone size: -; CDR3 length: 14; CDR3 DNA: TGTGCCAGCAGTTTATCGGGACAGAAAGAGACCCAGTACTTC; CDR3 protein: CASSLSGQKETQYF
J gene: TRBJ2-7; D gene: -; V gene: TRBV27; clone size: -; CDR3 length: 11; CDR3 DNA: TGTGCCAGCGCTAGCCCCTACGAGCAGTACTTC; CDR3 protein: CASASPYEQYF
J gene: TRBJ2-7; D gene: -; V gene: TRBV18; clone size: -; CDR3 length: 14; CDR3 DNA: TGTGCCAGCTCACCAGGGGACTTCTCCTACGAGCAGTACTTC; CDR3 protein: CASSPGDFSYEQYF
J gene: TRBJ2-7; D gene: TRBD2; V gene: TRBV5-4; clone size: -; CDR3 length: 15; CDR3 DNA: TGTGCCAGCAGCTTCGCAGCGGGAGAGGGGGGCGAGCAGTACTTC; CDR3 protein: CASSFAAGEGGEQYF
J gene: TRBJ2-7; D gene: TRBD2; V gene: TRBV2; clone size: -; CDR3 length: 16; CDR3 DNA: TGTGCCAGCAGTGATGGGAGGACTAGTAGTCGCTACGAGCAGTACTTC; CDR3 protein: CASSDGRTSSRYEQYF
J gene: TRBJ1-3; D gene: -; V gene: TRBV27; clone size: few; CDR3 length: 12; CDR3 DNA: TGTGCCAGCAGTTTCTCTGGAAACACCATATATTTT; CDR3 protein: CASSFSGNTIYF
J gene: TRBJ2-2; D gene: TRBD1; V gene: TRBV27; clone size: -; CDR3 length: 15; CDR3 DNA: TGTGCCAGCAGTTTATCGGACAGGGCGAGCGGGGAGCTGTTTTTT; CDR3 protein: CASSLSDRASGELFF
J gene: TRBJ2-7; D gene: TRBD2; V gene: TRBV6-5; clone size: -; CDR3 length: 15; CDR3 DNA: TGTGCCAGCAGTTACGAGGCTAGCGGAACCTACGAGCAGTACTTC; CDR3 protein: CASSYEASGTYEQYF
J gene: TRBJ1-6; D gene: -; V gene: TRBV10-3; clone size: few; CDR3 length: 15; CDR3 DNA: TGTGCCATCAGTTCGGGCCTTAGTGGGGATTCACCCCTCCACTTT; CDR3 protein: CAISSGLSGDSPLHF
J gene: TRBJ2-7; D gene: TRBD1; V gene: TRBV7-2; clone size: -; CDR3 length: 17; CDR3 DNA: TGTGCCAGCAGCTTAGCCGAGGGGGCGACAGGAGGTTACGAGCAGTACTTC; CDR3 protein: CASSLAEGATGGYEQYF
J gene: TRBJ1-2; D gene: -; V gene: TRBV10-3; clone size: -; CDR3 length: 16; CDR3 DNA: TGTGCCATCAGCGCGGGCGGGGCAGAAGCTAACTATGGCTACACCTTC; CDR3 protein: CAISAGGAEANYGYTF
J gene: TRBJ2-3; D gene: TRBD2; V gene: TRBV11-3; clone size: once; CDR3 length: 14; CDR3 DNA: TGTGCCAGCAGCAAACAAGCGGGAGCTGATACGCAGTATTTT; CDR3 protein: CASSKQAGADTQYF
J gene: TRBJ2-7; D gene: -; V gene: TRBV4-1; clone size: -; CDR3 length: 15; CDR3 DNA: TGCGCCAGCAGCCAAGAAGGTCAGGGCGGGTACGAGCAGTACTTC; CDR3 protein: CASSQEGQGGYEQYF
J gene: TRBJ2-7; D gene: -; V gene: TRBV5-6; clone size: -; CDR3 length: 14; CDR3 DNA: TGTGCCAGCAGCTTGGCGGGTAGCACCTACGAGCAGTACTTC; CDR3 protein: CASSLAGSTYEQYF
J gene: TRBJ2-1; D gene: TRBD2; V gene: TRBV24-1; clone size: -; CDR3 length: 14; CDR3 DNA: TGTGCCACCAGTGATTCGGGAGGAGTGAATGAGCAGTTCTTC; CDR3 protein: CATSDSGGVNEQFF
J gene: TRBJ1-6; D gene: -; V gene: TRBV19; clone size: once; CDR3 length: 16; CDR3 DNA: TGTGCCAGTAGTATTCGTTTGGGCGGAACCACTTCACCCCTCCACTTT; CDR3 protein: CASSIRLGGTTSPLHF
J gene: TRBJ2-7; D gene: TRBD2; V gene: TRBV2; clone size: -; CDR3 length: 15; CDR3 DNA: TGTGCCAGCAGTAAACTAGCGGGGGCAAACTACGAGCAGTACTTC; CDR3 protein: CASSKLAGANYEQYF
J gene: TRBJ2-7; D gene: TRBD1; V gene: TRBV9; clone size: -; CDR3 length: 14; CDR3 DNA: TGTGCCAGCAGCGTAATGGGACAGGGGGACGAGCAGTACTTC; CDR3 protein: CASSVMGQGDEQYF
J gene: TRBJ2-5; D gene: -; V gene: TRBV6-5; clone size: -; CDR3 length: 12; CDR3 DNA: TGTGCCAGCGGGGTAGATAAGAGGACCCAGTACTTC; CDR3 protein: CASGVDKRTQYF
J gene: TRBJ2-1; D gene: -; V gene: TRBV9; clone size: -; CDR3 length: 15; CDR3 DNA: TGTGCCAGCAGCGTAGGAAGAAAGGGCGTTAATGAGCAGTTCTTC; CDR3 protein: CASSVGRKGVNEQFF
J gene: TRBJ2-3; D gene: -; V gene: TRBV5-1; clone size: -; CDR3 length: 13; CDR3 DNA: TGCGCCAGCAGCCCAGGGTCCACAGATACGCAGTATTTT; CDR3 protein: CASSPGSTDTQYF
J gene: TRBJ2-7; D gene: -; V gene: TRBV5-1; clone size: -; CDR3 length: 14; CDR3 DNA: TGCGCCAGCAGCTTGGACTACGGTTCCTACGAGCAGTACTTC; CDR3 protein: CASSLDYGSYEQYF